These T cell receptor beta chains were read from a single sample in a study of post-analysis software for immune sequencing data. One entry per CDR3 protein results from TCRdb running MiXCR on the PCR reads. The profile covers hundreds of thousands of distinct CDR3 sequences, with about 32% appearing a single time and more than 0.45% taken by the ten largest. Sequenced material: blood. Receptors were obtained from a girl between 10 and 17 years old with multiple sclerosis. CDR3s leave out the opening cysteine and the closing phenylalanine or tryptophan. Each record gives: V gene, J gene, CDR3 protein.

>TRBV7-8|TRBJ2-3
ASSLALRGGRTRADTQY
>TRBV7-9|TRBJ2-1
ASSLSGGNEKF
>TRBV7-7|TRBJ2-1
ASSLVVGVEQF
>TRBV29-1|TRBJ1-2
SVDRDSGGYT
>TRBV7-9|TRBJ2-3
ASSPPSGRVTDTQY
>TRBV12-3/TRBV12-4|TRBJ2-1
ASSPGQGIISYNEQF
>TRBV7-9|TRBJ1-2
ASVGQGLYGYT
>TRBV27|TRBJ2-7
ASSSRGSREQY
>TRBV12-3/TRBV12-4|TRBJ2-2
ASSPARGHTGELF
>TRBV28|TRBJ2-7
ASSDGGHYEQY
>TRBV9|TRBJ2-1
ASSISPGLAGADNEQF
>TRBV7-2|TRBJ1-1
ASSPDYYTEAF
>TRBV9|TRBJ2-7
ASSLQGLAGGEQY
>TRBV6-1|TRBJ2-7
ASRGPLYEQY
>TRBV7-2|TRBJ2-1
ASSLPGDYNEQF
>TRBV20-1|TRBJ2-7
SAGGAQTYEQY
>TRBV7-2|TRBJ1-6
ASSLLPGRNSPLH
>TRBV5-1|TRBJ2-2
ASTFINQGASGELF
>TRBV7-6|TRBJ2-5
ASSRGQETQY
>TRBV29-1|TRBJ2-7
SVVGRSPSYEQY
>TRBV7-8|TRBJ1-5
ASSLVAHHQPQH
>TRBV20-1|TRBJ2-7
SAVTRTNSYEQY
>TRBV15|NA
ATSRSWTSGKVYNEQY
>TRBV20-1|TRBJ2-7
SATLSGPYEQY
>TRBV5-1|TRBJ2-3
ASSPRGLAGIADTQY
>TRBV6-4|TRBJ2-1
ASSEVSTYNEQF
>TRBV29-1|TRBJ1-1
SVVPDTNTEAF
>TRBV20-1|TRBJ1-5
SARDPNGYSNQPQH
>TRBV19|TRBJ1-5
ASSQTYRGIGDQPQH